A single sample gave rise to the 9 T cell receptor beta chains below, sequenced in a study of T cell repertoires in cytomegalovirus infection. Via MiXCR, TCRdb re-called the reads, giving one row per CDR3 protein. The profile shows some 180,000 distinct CDR3 sequences, roughly a fifth of them singletons. The sequencing input was PBMCs. The receptors derive from a human donor in good health (CMV status not recorded). Some clones in this sample may be carry-over from other donors' samples.

This clonotype was seen a single time. A single base separates this from a much larger clone, so it may be a read error. The chain joins TRBV12-3 or TRBV12-4 to TRBJ2-5; 8 positions agree with TRBD2. This CDR3 has 14 amino acids. DNA of the CDR3: TGTGACAGCAGTTTAACAGCGGGAGCAGAGACCCAGTACTTC. This codes for CDSSLTAGAETQYF.

The chain joins TRBV11-2 to TRBJ2-2; the D gene is possibly TRBD1 (5 bases). V was shortened by 5 bases and J by 4 bases, with 14 bases between the two germline ends. Germline V gene lookup returns CDR1 SGHAT and CDR2 FQNNGV. The CDR3 covers 15 residues. The CDR3 loop is CASSVRQNPTGELFF. The CDR3 DNA reads as TGTGCCAGCAGCGTTCGACAGAACCCCACCGGGGAGCTGTTTTTT.

This clonotype appeared many times. The chain combines TRBV7-2 with TRBJ2-2; a possible D gene is TRBD1 (6 bases). This CDR3 spans 16 amino acids. Germline values: CDR1 SGHTA, CDR2 FQGNSA. The V gene lost 1 base and the J gene lost 3 bases, with 12 bases spanning the gap. The CDR3 sequence: CASSLDGRGYTGELFF. The DNA of the CDR3 is TGTGCCAGCAGCTTAGATGGCAGGGGATACACCGGGGAGCTGTTTTTT. Drawing the rest from reference TRBV7-2 and TRBJ2-2, the complete variable domain is GAGVSQSPSNKVTEKGKDVELRCDPISGHTALYWYRQSLGQGLEFLIYFQGNSAPDKSGLPSDRFSAERTGGSVSTLTIQRTQQEDSAVYLCASSLDGRGYTGELFFGEGSRLTVL.

The rearrangement joins TRBV12-3 or TRBV12-4 to TRBJ1-4; possibly TRBD1 for D (5 bases). CDR3 size: 15 residues. Trimming took 3 bases from V and 5 from J, leaving 13 bases between them. CDR3 protein: CASSFSPGLNEKLFF. The CDR3 region has the DNA TGTGCCAGCAGTTTCTCTCCAGGGCTAAATGAAAAACTGTTTTTT.

This clonotype appeared a few times. This chain connects TRBV28 to TRBJ2-2, with D perhaps matching TRBD1 (5 bases). The CDR3 sequence is 16 residues long. The V and J ends lost 3 bases and 5 bases respectively, with 16 bases between them. CDR1 is MDHEN, CDR2 SYDVKM, per germline. In DNA, the CDR3 is TGTGCCAGCAGTTTTGAAGTTACAGGATATACCGGGGAGCTGTTTTTT. Its protein is CASSFEVTGYTGELFF.

In its sample, this clonotype was seen many times. The V call is TRBV7-8, the J call TRBJ2-2; D may match TRBD1 or TRBD2 (6 bases each). The CDR3 is made up of 16 amino acids. Germline V gives CDR1 SGHVS, CDR2 FQNEAQ. V was cut by 5 bases and J by 0 bases, with 13 bases left in between. CDR3 coding DNA: TGTGCCAGCAGCGGGGAGGACAGATCGAACACCGGGGAGCTGTTTTTT. It codes for CASSGEDRSNTGELFF.

J is TRBJ2-7 and V is TRBV5-4; 8 positions match TRBD1. The CDR3 has 16 residues. Germline CDR1 SGHNT, CDR2 YYREEE (reference sequence). Losses at the gene ends were 4 bases for V and 0 bases for J; bases not matched to a gene: 9. CDR3 DNA: TGTGCCAGCAGCCCAGGGGGCAGGGGGAGCTCCTACGAGCAGTACTTC. Translation gives CASSPGGRGSSYEQYF.

This clonotype showed up many times. The chain links TRBV28 to TRBJ2-7; 7 positions match TRBD2. The J segment lost 2 bases and the V segment lost 8 bases, leaving 6 bases of the junction unmatched. There are 13 residues in the CDR3. The germline CDR1 and CDR2 sequences are MDHEN and SYDVKM. CDR3 loop: CASAVAGAYEQYF. Here the CDR3 DNA reads TGTGCCAGCGCCGTAGCGGGCGCCTACGAGCAGTACTTC.

The V gene is TRBV9, the J gene TRBJ1-2, with D possibly being TRBD1 (5 bases). There are 19 residues in the CDR3. V lost 3 bases and J 0 bases, leaving 24 bases between the germline ends. Germline loops: CDR1 SGDLS, CDR2 YYNGEE. The CDR3 nucleotides read TGTGCCAGCAGCGACAGGTCGTCGGCTTCAGAGGAACCTAACTATGGCTACACCTTC. Its protein is CASSDRSSASEEPNYGYTF.